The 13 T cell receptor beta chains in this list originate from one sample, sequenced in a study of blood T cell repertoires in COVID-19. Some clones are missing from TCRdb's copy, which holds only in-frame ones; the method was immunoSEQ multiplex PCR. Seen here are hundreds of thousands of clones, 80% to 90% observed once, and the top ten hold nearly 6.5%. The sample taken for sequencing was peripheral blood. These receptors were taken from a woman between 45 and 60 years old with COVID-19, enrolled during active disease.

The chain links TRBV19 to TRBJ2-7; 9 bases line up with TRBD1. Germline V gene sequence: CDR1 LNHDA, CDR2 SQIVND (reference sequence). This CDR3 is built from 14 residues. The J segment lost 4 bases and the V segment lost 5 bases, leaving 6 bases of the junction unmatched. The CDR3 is CASSVRGQGYEQYF. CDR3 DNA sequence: TGTGCCAGTAGTGTCCGGGGACAGGGTTACGAGCAGTACTTC.

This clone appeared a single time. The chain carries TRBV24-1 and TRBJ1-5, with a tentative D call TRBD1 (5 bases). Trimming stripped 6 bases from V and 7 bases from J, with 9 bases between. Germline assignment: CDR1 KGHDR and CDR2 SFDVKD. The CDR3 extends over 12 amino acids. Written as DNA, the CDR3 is TGTGCCACCAGTCAGGGAAACCAGCCCCAGCATTTT. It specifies CATSQGNQPQHF.

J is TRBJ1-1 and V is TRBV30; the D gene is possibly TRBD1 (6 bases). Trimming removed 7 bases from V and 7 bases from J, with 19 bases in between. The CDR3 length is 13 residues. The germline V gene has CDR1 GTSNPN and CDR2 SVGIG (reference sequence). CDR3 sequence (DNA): TGTGCCTCCACGCCGGGGGGCTATGGTGAAGCTTTCTTT. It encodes CASTPGGYGEAFF.

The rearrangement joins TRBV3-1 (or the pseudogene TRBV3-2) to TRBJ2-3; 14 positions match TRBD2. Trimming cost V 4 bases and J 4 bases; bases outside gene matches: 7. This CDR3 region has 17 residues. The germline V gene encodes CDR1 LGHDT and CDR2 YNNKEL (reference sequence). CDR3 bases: TGTGCCAGCAGCCCGCAGACTAGCGGGAGGGGCGCAGATACGCAGTATTTT. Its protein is CASSPQTSGRGADTQYF.

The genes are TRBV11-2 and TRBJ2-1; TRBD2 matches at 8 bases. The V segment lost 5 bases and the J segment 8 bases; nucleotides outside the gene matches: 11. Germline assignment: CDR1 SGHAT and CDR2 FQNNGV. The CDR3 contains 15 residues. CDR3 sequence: CASSRMGLDSDEQFF. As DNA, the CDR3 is TGTGCCAGCAGCCGAATGGGACTAGACTCTGATGAGCAGTTCTTC.

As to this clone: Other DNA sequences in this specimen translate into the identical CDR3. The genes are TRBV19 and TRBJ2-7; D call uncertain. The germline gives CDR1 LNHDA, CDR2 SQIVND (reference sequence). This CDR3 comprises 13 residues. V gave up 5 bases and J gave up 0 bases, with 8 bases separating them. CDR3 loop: CASSRESSYEQYF. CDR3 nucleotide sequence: TGTGCCAGTAGTCGAGAGAGCTCCTACGAGCAGTACTTC.

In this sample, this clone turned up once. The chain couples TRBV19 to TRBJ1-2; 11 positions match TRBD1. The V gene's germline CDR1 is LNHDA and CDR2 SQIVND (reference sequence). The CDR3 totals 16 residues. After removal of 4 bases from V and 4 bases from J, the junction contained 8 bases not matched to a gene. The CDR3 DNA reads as TGTGCCAGTAGTAATGGGGACAGGGGGTTCTTCTATGGCTACACCTTC. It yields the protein CASSNGDRGFFYGYTF.

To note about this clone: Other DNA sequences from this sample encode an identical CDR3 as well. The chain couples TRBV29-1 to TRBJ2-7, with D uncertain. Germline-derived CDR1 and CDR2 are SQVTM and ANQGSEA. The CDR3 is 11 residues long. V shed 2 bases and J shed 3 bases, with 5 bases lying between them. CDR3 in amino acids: CSVERGYEQYF. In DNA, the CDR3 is TGCAGCGTTGAAAGAGGCTACGAGCAGTACTTC.

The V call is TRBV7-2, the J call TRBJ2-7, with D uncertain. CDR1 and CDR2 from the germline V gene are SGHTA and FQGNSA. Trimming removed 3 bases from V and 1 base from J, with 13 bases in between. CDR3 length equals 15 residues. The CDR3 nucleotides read TGTGCCAGCAGCTTTCTGCGAATAGAGTCCTACGAGCAGTACTTC. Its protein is CASSFLRIESYEQYF.

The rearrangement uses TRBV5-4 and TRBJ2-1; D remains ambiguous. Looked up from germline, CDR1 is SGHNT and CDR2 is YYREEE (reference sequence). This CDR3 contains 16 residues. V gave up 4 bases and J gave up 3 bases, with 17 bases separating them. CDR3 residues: CASSPGGSRSYNEQFF. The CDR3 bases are TGTGCCAGCAGCCCGGGTGGTAGCAGAAGCTACAATGAGCAGTTCTTC.

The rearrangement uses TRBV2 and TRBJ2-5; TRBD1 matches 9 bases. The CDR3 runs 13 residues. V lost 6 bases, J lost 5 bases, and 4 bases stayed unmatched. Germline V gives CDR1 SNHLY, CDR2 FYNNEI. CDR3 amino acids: CASRGTGSETQYF. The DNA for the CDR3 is TGTGCCAGCAGGGGGACAGGGTCCGAGACCCAGTACTTC.

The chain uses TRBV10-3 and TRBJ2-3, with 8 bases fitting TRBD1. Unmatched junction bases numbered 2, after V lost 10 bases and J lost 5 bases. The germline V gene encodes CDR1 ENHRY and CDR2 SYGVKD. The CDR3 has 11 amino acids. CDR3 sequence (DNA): TGTGCCAACGGACAGGGAGATACGCAGTATTTT. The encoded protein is CANGQGDTQYF.

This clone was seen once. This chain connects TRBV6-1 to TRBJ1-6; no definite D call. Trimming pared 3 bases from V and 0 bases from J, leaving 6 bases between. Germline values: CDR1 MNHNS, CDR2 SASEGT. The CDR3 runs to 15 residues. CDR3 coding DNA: TGTGCCAGCAGTGACCTGAGCTCCTATAATTCACCCCTCCACTTT. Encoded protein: CASSDLSSYNSPLHF.